This T cell receptor beta chain was captured by sequencing in a study of T cell repertoires in cytomegalovirus infection (dated by TCRdb to about 2019). Study-wide context: Donor HLA type was relevant to the analysis, as public TCR beta signatures indicated carriage of CMV infection together with the matching HLA type. Beyond this particular receptor, the publication reports: The ex vivo response was dominated by HLA-C-restricted CMV-specific TCR beta clonotypes, which also provided the single most frequent clonotype in two of eight donors. In both this cohort and an independent cohort of some 350 donors, the cumulative frequency of public TCR beta family members distinguished carriers of CMV infection plus the relevant HLA type.

The germline V gene gives CDR1 as MDHEN and CDR2 as SYDVKM. The CDR3 runs 13 residues from the cysteine to the phenylalanine. The entry retains the CDR3 DNA only, 39 bases that are in frame from base 1. Trimming removed 5 bases from V and 12 bases from J, leaving 19 bases between the germline ends. TCRdb lists the instrument as Illumina HiSeq 1500. TCRdb's own reprocessing of the public reads used fastp at Q25 and MiXCR and kept productive beta chains. All rows with the same CDR3 protein become a single entry with the most common DNA and genes. The table for this sample lists around 740,000 distinct CDR3 sequences; 35% of them were counted only once. Roughly 2.9% of the sample belongs to the ten largest clones. Comment on this clonotype: Its antigen specificity is not known. No base qualities exist here, and no much larger clone lies one base off it.

Specimen: PBMCs. The TCR sequence derives from a human donor in good health (CMV status not recorded). Some clones in this sample may be carry-over from other donors' samples. The V and J genes are TRBV28 and TRBJ1-1; D gene: possibly TRBD1, on 6 matching bases. The nucleotide sequence reads as follows: TGTGCCAGCAGTCCGACAGGAACACTGATTTCTTTCTTT. This sequence encodes CASSPTGTLISFF.